One and the same sample provided the 17 T cell receptor beta chains below, sequenced in a study of read filtering for tumor transcriptome and immune sequencing. The library was built from 400 ng RNA with molecular barcoded adaptors for alpha/delta and beta/gamma chains. TCRdb used MiXCR to reprocess the reads, holding one entry per CDR3 protein. The sample carries 100,000 to 150,000 distinct CDR3 sequences, approximately 13% recorded once. The sequenced material came from a population of CD138-negative cells sorted from bone marrow. The source of these receptors is a donor older than 35 with multiple myeloma.

This clonotype occurred many times. Here the CDR3 DNA reads TGCGCCAGCAGCCCAGCGAAGACAGCTGGCACAGATACGCAGTATTTT. It specifies CASSPAKTAGTDTQYF. The chain joins TRBV5-1 to TRBJ2-3, with D tentatively TRBD1 (5 bases). The CDR3 is 16 residues long. V was trimmed by 4 bases and J by 1 base, leaving 16 bases between them. Germline V gene sequence: CDR1 SGHRS, CDR2 YFSETQ.

This clonotype was found many times. An end of the junction does not agree with germline; a read error may underlie this. The rearrangement uses TRBV3-1 and TRBJ2-1, with unresolved D. CDR1 is LGHDT, CDR2 YNNKEL, per germline (reference sequence). The CDR3 totals 16 residues. The CDR3 reads CASSQTAIAAYNEQFF. The CDR3 DNA reads TGTGCCAGCAGCCAAACCGCGATAGCCGCCTATAATGAGCAGTTCTTC.

This clonotype was observed many times. The V gene is TRBV29-1, the J gene TRBJ1-2; TRBD1 matches at 7 bases. The germline CDR1 and CDR2 sequences are SQVTM and ANQGSEA. V dropped 6 bases and J dropped 0; count of bases not matched to a gene: 4. The CDR3 is 13 residues long. The CDR3 DNA reads TGCAGCGTGGGACAGTTAGCTAACTATGGCTACACCTTC. Residues: CSVGQLANYGYTF.

This clonotype was counted many times. This chain joins TRBV15 and TRBJ1-2; a weak D match, TRBD1 (5 bases). The V gene lost 0 bases and the J gene lost 8 bases, with 13 bases spanning the gap. Per germline, CDR1 LNHNV and CDR2 YYDKDF (reference sequence). This CDR3 is built from 14 residues. The CDR3 here is CATSREGQGEGYTF. The DNA for the CDR3 is TGTGCCACCAGCAGAGAAGGCCAGGGAGAAGGCTACACCTTC.

This clonotype was detected many times. The gene calls are TRBV20-1 and TRBJ2-5; perhaps D is TRBD1 or TRBD2 (5 bases each). The V gene's germline CDR1 is DFQATT and CDR2 SNEGSKA (reference sequence). The V gene lost 5 bases and the J gene lost 5 bases, with 12 bases spanning the gap. The CDR3 extends over 12 amino acids. The CDR3 sequence is CSAGAGMETQYF. Here the CDR3 DNA reads TGCAGTGCTGGGGCCGGGATGGAGACCCAGTACTTC.

About this clonotype itself: This could be a read error, since a much larger clone is one nucleotide away. The chain carries TRBV2 and TRBJ2-7; D is uncertain. The CDR3 runs 12 residues. Trimming removed 8 bases from V and 2 bases from J, with 10 bases in between. Per the germline V gene, CDR1 is SNHLY and CDR2 is FYNNEI. This chain's CDR3 is CASGPQAYEQYF. The CDR3 DNA follows: TGTGCCAGCGGCCCACAAGCCTACGAGCAGTACTTC.

This clonotype was observed at least ten times. The CDR3, as DNA: TGTGCCACACGTAAAGGGTCCGGGGCCCTCTATGGCTACACCTTC. Translated, it gives CATRKGSGALYGYTF. The chain has TRBV13 and TRBJ1-2; tentative D call: TRBD1 (5 bases). CDR1 is PRHDT, CDR2 FYEKMQ, per germline (reference sequence). The CDR3 loop spans 15 amino acids. Between the trimmed V and J ends, which lost 10 bases and 4 bases, there was a span of 22 bases.

This clonotype was seen many times. V usage is TRBV6-6 and J usage is TRBJ1-5; 9 nucleotides line up with TRBD1. Germline assignment: CDR1 MNHNY and CDR2 SVGAGI (reference sequence). J was trimmed by 2 bases and V by 4 bases; bases with no gene match: 6. The CDR3 extends over 16 amino acids. The chain's CDR3 is CASSSDRGGGNQPQHF. CDR3 nucleotides: TGTGCCAGCAGTTCGGACAGGGGTGGAGGCAATCAGCCCCAGCATTTT.

The sample holds a few counts of this clonotype. The J gene is TRBJ2-2, the V gene TRBV7-8, with D tentatively TRBD2 (6 bases). V lost 5 bases and J 4 bases, leaving 14 bases between the germline ends. This CDR3 has 15 amino acids. Germline CDR1 SGHVS, CDR2 FQNEAQ. In nucleotides, the CDR3 is TGTGCCAGCAGCCCACCCTCCGGGGGCACCGGGGAGCTGTTTTTT. Amino acids: CASSPPSGGTGELFF.

This clonotype was picked up many times. The V call is TRBV3-1, the J call TRBJ2-1, with D perhaps matching TRBD1 or TRBD2 (6 bases each). Between the trimmed V and J ends, which lost 4 bases and 3 bases, there was a span of 19 bases. CDR3 length: 17 residues. Germline V gene sequence: CDR1 LGHDT, CDR2 YNNKEL (reference sequence). CDR3 in DNA: TGTGCCAGCAGCCCCCCCCCACGGGGGCAATTCTACAATGAGCAGTTCTTC. Protein product: CASSPPPRGQFYNEQFF.

This clonotype came up many times. This chain uses TRBV7-3 with TRBJ2-2, with a tentative D call TRBD1 (6 bases). Germline lookup yields CDR1 SGHTA and CDR2 FQGTGA. The V gene lost 8 bases and the J gene lost 0 bases, with 16 bases spanning the gap. The CDR3 sequence is 16 residues long. The CDR3 coding sequence is TGTGCCAGCTCTGCCTCGGGACAACCGAACACCGGGGAGCTGTTTTTT. Amino acids: CASSASGQPNTGELFF.

Ten or more counts support this clonotype. CDR3 coding DNA: TGTGCCAGCAGCTTAGTGCGGCTTCAAGAGACCCAGTACTTC. Residues: CASSLVRLQETQYF. The chain combines TRBV11-2 with TRBJ2-5; D remains unclear. Germline V CDR1 and CDR2: SGHAT, FQNNGV. The CDR3 spans 14 residues. V lost 1 base and J 2 bases, leaving 8 bases between the germline ends.

At least ten counts were recorded for this clonotype. The chain carries TRBV24-1 and TRBJ2-7, with TRBD1 matching 8 bases. Per the germline V gene, CDR1 is KGHDR and CDR2 is SFDVKD. V was pared by 3 bases and J by 3 bases, with 6 bases of the junction left unmatched. This CDR3 region has 15 residues. CDR3 protein: CATSDPGTGHYEQYF. In nucleotides, the CDR3 is TGTGCCACCAGTGATCCCGGGACAGGCCACTACGAGCAGTACTTC.

There are a few counts of this clonotype. As DNA, the CDR3 is TGTGCCAGCCGACAGGGGGGAAACACCGGGGAGCTGTTTTTT. Residues: CASRQGGNTGELFF. V and J are TRBV19 and TRBJ2-2; the match to TRBD1 covers 9 bases. The germline gives CDR1 LNHDA, CDR2 SQIVND (reference sequence). This CDR3 spans 14 amino acids. With 9 bases clipped from V and 2 bases from J, the junction kept 4 bases outside the gene matches.

This clonotype was counted many times. This chain links TRBV24-1 with TRBJ2-7; TRBD1 or TRBD2 may be the D gene (5 bases each). V lost 2 bases and J lost 6, with 16 bases in between. CDR3 length: 15 residues. From germline, CDR1 is KGHDR and CDR2 SFDVKD. The CDR3 DNA reads TGTGCCACCAGTGATTGGGGGAGCCAAGGGGCCGAGCAGTACTTC. This sequence encodes CATSDWGSQGAEQYF.

This clonotype was observed at least ten times. V and J are TRBV29-1 and TRBJ2-6; D is unclear. Germline-derived CDR1 and CDR2 are SQVTM and ANQGSEA. CDR3 length: 14 residues. Deletions cut 3 bases from V and 1 base from J, with 7 bases between. The CDR3 sequence: CSVDSGSGANVLTF. The CDR3 bases are TGCAGCGTTGATTCTGGGTCTGGGGCCAACGTCCTGACTTTC.

As regards this clonotype: A read error may account for a junction end that differs from germline. The rearrangement joins TRBV7-9 to TRBJ2-5; D may be TRBD1 (5 bases). The germline gives CDR1 SEHNR, CDR2 FQNEAQ (reference sequence). This CDR3 is 16 amino acids long. Here the CDR3 reads CASSFVDGYRQETQYF. CDR3 nucleotide sequence: TGCGCCAGCAGCTTCGTTGATGGTTACAGGCAGGAGACCCAGTACTTC.